This T cell receptor beta chain was recovered during a study of blood T cell repertoires in COVID-19 (dated by TCRdb to about 2020). Regarding the complete study: Collaborator samples came from the United States, Italy and Spain and covered acute and convalescent phases of COVID-19. The prospective study material was composed of cDNA or gDNA derived from T cells, B-cell-depleted T cells, or PBMCs. Subjects who had been exposed to COVID-19, were actively infected with it, or had recovered from it provided the deeply sampled blood TCRbeta repertoires that made up the dataset. The repertoires were made available in a free public database intended to serve as a resource for research on the immune response to SARS-CoV-2. Samples were obtained from the ongoing ImmuneRACE study (first 160 participants) and from 950 to 1,500 subjects provided by 6 global collaborators. The sample metadata nearly always contained a de-identified subject ID, COVID-19 status, age in years and sex. Where available, HLA class I and class II types were taken from metadata supplied by the sample provider and were not determined by assay-based typing.

Turning to this clone: Its antigen has not been determined. Base qualities are not at hand, and no much larger clone is one base apart.

Points the paper makes about the study in general: Clinical and demographic metadata were provided uncurated, with the amount varying by source and participant.

The collaborating institutions used their own protocols to collect whole blood in K2EDTA tubes. For TCRbeta analysis, collaborators shipped samples as frozen whole blood, isolated PBMCs, or DNA extracted from either of those sample types. TCRbeta CDR3 regions were amplified from genomic DNA using the immunoSEQ Assay, a bias-controlled multiplex PCR. The authors' pipeline ran thus. Nucleated cell counts per sample were estimated from amplification of reference gene primers within the assay. To quantify the absolute abundance of each unique TCRbeta CDR3 rearrangement, sequence reads were collapsed and filtered. Productive Simpson clonality was computed per sample as the square root of Simpson's diversity index over productive rearrangements. TCRdb provides this immuneACCESS table in a form limited to in-frame rearrangements. Some clones are lacking; in checked studies, under half of them reflect an unresolved V gene, and why the rest are absent is not known. The DNA gave D and trimming, while V, J and clone size come from that table. Recorded for this sample are some 140,000 clones; under 95% of them occurred a single time. 0.45% to 0.65% of the sample rests with the top ten.

The sequenced material came from peripheral blood. The sequence was obtained from a man aged 45-60 years with acute or convalescent COVID-19.

The sequenced DNA: TGTGCCAGTAGCCCAGGACAGGCCCGCTTTCAGCCCCAGCATTTT. This encodes CASSPGQARFQPQHF. The rearrangement combines TRBV19 with TRBJ1-5, and 7 junction bases match TRBD1. The germline V gene (reference sequence) sets CDR1 to LNHDA and CDR2 to SQIVND. Trimming removed 6 bases from V and 6 bases from J; the gene matches leave 11 bases unexplained. Including the terminal cysteine and phenylalanine, the CDR3 comprises 15 residues. Just the 45-base CDR3 DNA is kept, in frame starting at base 1.